The entry below gives a single T cell receptor beta chain sequence along with its context. Authors' methods: By means of reference gene primer amplification, nucleated cell counts were estimated. Assay: immunoSEQ multiplex PCR; the TCRdb copy retains only in-frame clones and omits some. D and trimming come from the DNA, and the V and J calls and clone size come from that table. The sample lists 270,000 or so clones, just under 90% occurring once. The data derive from a study of blood T cell repertoires in COVID-19. V was trimmed by 1 base and J by 4 bases, leaving 14 bases between them. The CDR3 has 16 residues. Germline CDR1 and CDR2: SGHVS and FNYEAQ. Participant ages covered about 18 to 100 years across some 25 US areas.

The sample comprised PBMCs or T cells enriched from blood (not recorded which). The TCR was taken from a woman aged 30 to 39 with acute COVID-19. The chain carries TRBV7-6 and TRBJ2-1, with D perhaps matching TRBD2 (5 bases). CDR3: CASSLEGLAGYNEQFF. CDR3 in DNA: TGTGCCAGCAGCTTAGAGGGTCTAGCCGGATACAATGAGCAGTTCTTC.